Here is one TCR beta chain with its context. This specimen belongs to a study of blood T cell repertoires in COVID-19. About the study: From T cells, B-cell-depleted T cells, or PBMCs came the material, which was cDNA or gDNA.

Here immunoSEQ multiplex PCR was the method, and the copy in TCRdb shows in-frame clones only, minus some. The data contain about 50,000 clones, around four fifths of them singletons. V lost 3 bases, J lost 0 bases, and 14 bases lay in between. Germline CDR1 and CDR2: SEHNR and FQNEAQ (reference sequence). CDR3 length equals 17 residues. Sequences were obtained from peripheral blood. This rearrangement joins TRBV7-9 to TRBJ1-4; unclear D gene. The clonotype comes from a woman older than 75 with acute or convalescent COVID-19. The CDR3 reads CASSFTLQAATNEKLFF. CDR3 in DNA: TGTGCCAGCAGCTTTACCCTTCAAGCTGCAACTAATGAAAAACTGTTTTTT.